The present T cell receptor (beta chain) was sequenced within a study of somatic mutations in cytotoxic T cells in rheumatoid arthritis. Across the whole study: Sorting by flow gave nearly 100% purity for some V beta antibody-stained T-cell populations, including V beta1+ cells sequenced for TCRB.

Positive magnetic bead selection was used to isolate CD4+ and CD8+ cells; purity was checked by flow cytometry. Measured with immunoSEQ multiplex PCR; TCRdb has only the in-frame clones, and not every one. The sample yields some 16,000 clones, 60% to 80% seen once. Source material: CD8+ T cells sorted from blood. This clonotype was sampled from an adult with rheumatoid arthritis.

The DNA of the CDR3 is TGTGCCAGCGATAAAGACCCGGACAGGCAAATCTACGAGCAGTACTTC. This gives the protein CASDKDPDRQIYEQYF. The genes are TRBV25-1 and TRBJ2-7; TRBD1 matches 7 bases. The J segment lost 3 bases and the V segment lost 8 bases, leaving 16 bases of the junction unmatched. CDR3 length: 16 amino acids. From germline, CDR1 is MGHDK and CDR2 SYGVNS.